The 9 T cell receptor beta chains presented below share a single source sample, sequenced in a study of somatic mutations in cytotoxic T cells in rheumatoid arthritis. The table came from immunoSEQ multiplex PCR; TCRdb's copy has only in-frame clones and leaves some out. The data hold tens of thousands of clones, with 70% to 90% observed a single time. What was sequenced was CD8+ T cells sorted from blood. The source is an adult with rheumatoid arthritis.

As concerns this clone: At one end the junction does not follow the germline gene, possibly because of a read error. The gene calls are TRBV15 and TRBJ1-5; tentative D call: TRBD1 (5 bases). This CDR3 comprises 17 residues. Germline V gene data show CDR1 as LNHNV and CDR2 as YYDKDF (reference sequence). The CDR3 here is CATRRGTDGVSNQPQHF. In DNA form, the CDR3 reads TGTGCCACCAGGAGAGGGACCGATGGAGTAAGCAATCAGCCCCAGCATTTT.

This clone appeared a single time. The gene calls are TRBV27 and TRBJ2-7, with D uncertain. The CDR3 length is 14 residues. Germline lookup yields CDR1 MNHEY and CDR2 SMNVEV (reference sequence). V gave up 4 bases and J gave up 1 base, with 11 bases separating them. CDR3 sequence reads: CASSSPSGSYEQYF. CDR3 in DNA: TGTGCCAGCAGTTCACCTAGTGGGTCCTACGAGCAGTACTTC.

This clone was recorded only once. The V and J genes are TRBV5-6 and TRBJ2-1, with D possibly being TRBD2 (5 bases). The germline V gene encodes CDR1 SGHDT and CDR2 YYEEEE. The ends were cut back, 8 bases at V and 4 bases at J, with 22 bases in the middle. The length of the CDR3 is 16 residues. The chain's CDR3 is CASQPLAYDPYNEQFF. CDR3 nucleotides: TGTGCCAGTCAACCCCTAGCTTACGACCCATACAATGAGCAGTTCTTC.

The CDR3 here is CASSQEGQFREKLFF. In DNA form, the CDR3 reads TGCGCCAGCAGCCAAGAGGGGCAGTTTCGAGAAAAACTGTTTTTT. The rearrangement links TRBV4-1 to TRBJ1-4; TRBD1 might be the D (5 bases). The CDR3 length is 15 residues. CDR1 is MGHRA and CDR2 is YSYEKL in the germline V gene. Between the trimmed V and J ends, which lost 0 bases and 8 bases, there was a span of 13 bases.

The gene calls are TRBV29-1 and TRBJ2-1; 7 nucleotides align to TRBD1. Germline trimming cut 1 base from V and 0 bases from J; bases unmatched to any gene: 3. The CDR3 spans 15 residues. Germline V gene lookup returns CDR1 SQVTM and CDR2 ANQGSEA. The CDR3 spells CSVEGPGGSYNEQFF. The CDR3 nucleotides are TGCAGCGTTGAAGGCCCAGGGGGCTCCTACAATGAGCAGTTCTTC.

The chain carries TRBV6-1 and TRBJ2-1, with 7 bases lining up with TRBD2. Germline assignment: CDR1 MNHNS and CDR2 SASEGT. The CDR3 has 15 amino acids. The V segment lost 4 bases and the J segment 4 bases; nucleotides outside the gene matches: 7. This chain's CDR3 is CASSATSEPYNEQFF. The CDR3 nucleotides are TGTGCCAGCAGTGCCACTAGCGAACCTTACAATGAGCAGTTCTTC.

The chain links TRBV6-4 to TRBJ2-3, with TRBD1 matching over 11 bases. Germline V gene lookup returns CDR1 MRHNA and CDR2 SNTAGT. The CDR3 is 15 amino acids. V dropped 5 bases and J dropped 3; count of bases not matched to a gene: 4. This CDR3 is CASSPGTGGTDTQYF. In DNA form, the CDR3 reads TGTGCCAGCAGTCCCGGGACAGGGGGAACAGATACGCAGTATTTT.

This clone came up once. J is TRBJ2-7 and V is TRBV27; 7 bases are a match to TRBD1. Germline V gene lookup returns CDR1 MNHEY and CDR2 SMNVEV (reference sequence). V trimming: 4 bases; J trimming: 3 bases; junction bases outside the gene matches: 6. The CDR3 sequence is 14 residues long. This CDR3 is CASSSYGTVYEQYF. The CDR3 DNA follows: TGTGCCAGCAGTTCCTACGGGACAGTCTACGAGCAGTACTTC.

J is TRBJ2-7 and V is TRBV9; a possible D gene is TRBD2 (5 bases). The CDR3 runs 16 residues. Germline assignment: CDR1 SGDLS and CDR2 YYNGEE. The ends were cut back, 3 bases at V and 2 bases at J, with 18 bases in the middle. For the CDR3, the DNA is TGTGCCAGCAGCGACACCTTAGCGTCTAATACCTACGAGCAGTACTTC. Amino acids: CASSDTLASNTYEQYF.